What follows are 20 T cell receptor beta chains derived from one specimen sequenced in a study of cytomegalovirus exposure and HLA in healthy donors. PCR amplification relied on 60 Vbeta primers (plus 13 Jbeta primers). Produced via immunoSEQ multiplex PCR; TCRdb's table is partial and in-frame only. The sample contains 180,000 or so clones, 60% to 80% of which appear only once. Sequenced material: PBMCs. The receptors were sampled from a woman aged 35 to 49 in good health and CMV-seropositive.

J is TRBJ2-5 and V is TRBV5-4, with D perhaps TRBD2 (6 bases). The J call may be wrong; the DNA end is better matched by TRBJ2-7. CDR1 and CDR2 (germline): SGHNT, YYREEE (reference sequence). The CDR3 has 18 residues. The CDR3 reads CASSLSPAGTLGIYEQYF. The CDR3 region has the DNA TGTGCCAGCAGCTTATCCCCCGCGGGGACCTTAGGTATCTACGAGCAGTACTTC.

The chain recombines TRBV18 with TRBJ2-1; 7 nucleotides match TRBD2. The CDR3 spans 19 residues. The germline V gene encodes CDR1 KGHSH and CDR2 LQKENI. V dropped 1 base and J dropped 1; count of bases not matched to a gene: 13. In nucleotides, the CDR3 is TGTGCCAGCTCACCACGGTCGGGAGCGGGGAAGAGTTCCTACAATGAGCAGTTCTTC. It translates to CASSPRSGAGKSSYNEQFF.

V and J are TRBV27 and TRBJ2-1, with D perhaps TRBD2 (6 bases). Germline lookup yields CDR1 MNHEY and CDR2 SMNVEV (reference sequence). This CDR3 is built from 14 residues. V was trimmed by 3 bases and J by 5 bases, leaving 11 bases between them. The chain's CDR3 is CASSLAGTHNEQFF. The CDR3 nucleotides are TGTGCCAGCAGTTTGGCCGGGACTCACAATGAGCAGTTCTTC.

The rearrangement uses TRBV6-6 and TRBJ2-2; D might be TRBD1 (6 bases). The CDR3 contains 16 residues. Trimming shortened V by 5 bases and J by 6 bases, and 19 bases separated the two germline ends. Germline lookup yields CDR1 MNHNY and CDR2 SVGAGI (reference sequence). Written as DNA, the CDR3 is TGTGCCAGCAGTAGAACCTACACACAGGGCTCCGGGGAGCTGTTTTTT. Its translation is CASSRTYTQGSGELFF.

The genes are TRBV25-1 and TRBJ2-7; maybe TRBD1 (6 bases). V lost 4 bases to trimming and J lost 3 bases, with 16 bases between them. CDR3 length equals 15 residues. The germline CDR1 and CDR2 sequences are MGHDK and SYGVNS. The DNA of the CDR3 is TGTGCCAGCAGTGTCTCAGGGGCCTGGGACTACGAGCAGTACTTC. Its protein product is CASSVSGAWDYEQYF.

This clone occurred a few times. V usage is TRBV4-2 and J usage is TRBJ2-5; D uncertain. The end of the DNA fits TRBJ2-7 better, so the J call may be wrong. CDR1 is LGHNA and CDR2 is YNFKEQ in the germline V gene. This CDR3 comprises 14 residues. The CDR3 DNA follows: TGTGCCAGCAGCCAAGTCGGCGGTCACTACGAGCAGTACTTC. Translation gives CASSQVGGHYEQYF.

The chain has TRBV28 and TRBJ2-7, with D maybe TRBD2 (5 bases). There are 14 residues in the CDR3. V lost 5 bases and J lost 3, with 14 bases in between. Germline CDR1 MDHEN, CDR2 SYDVKM. CDR3 amino acids: CASSDGMGIYEQYF. The CDR3 DNA sequence: TGTGCCAGCAGTGACGGGATGGGAATCTACGAGCAGTACTTC.

The genes are TRBV2 and TRBJ2-3; D might be TRBD1 (7 bases). This CDR3 comprises 16 residues. V lost 8 bases to trimming and J lost 9 bases, with 27 bases between them. CDR1 is SNHLY, CDR2 FYNNEI, per germline. The chain's CDR3 is CASVTGRLRPLSTQYF. The CDR3 DNA reads as TGTGCCAGCGTGACAGGGAGGCTTCGACCCCTTTCCACGCAGTATTTT.

About this clone: The junction and the germline gene differ at one end; a read error may be behind it. The J gene is TRBJ2-1, the V gene TRBV4-1, with TRBD2 identical over 8 bases. The germline V gene has CDR1 MGHRA and CDR2 YSYEKL. This CDR3 has 13 residues. CDR3 DNA sequence: TGCGCCAGCAGACAAGTTAGCGGGATTGAGCAGTTCTTC. Its protein is CASRQVSGIEQFF.

Turning to this clone: At one end the junction does not follow the germline gene, possibly because of a read error. V usage is TRBV7-9 and J usage is TRBJ2-1; 7 bases are shared with TRBD2. Per germline, CDR1 SEHNR and CDR2 FQNEAQ (reference sequence). The CDR3 extends over 19 amino acids. CDR3 DNA: TGTTCCAGCAGCTTATCCGTGGGAGGGCCGGGCCCCGGGGGGAATGAGCAGTTCTTC. Translation gives CSSSLSVGGPGPGGNEQFF. The variable domain in full, with the rest retrieved from reference TRBV7-9 and TRBJ2-1, is DTGVSQNPRHKITKRGQNVTFRCDPISEHNRLYWYRQTLGQGPEFLTYFQNEAQLEKSRLLSDRFSAERPKGSFSTLEIQRTEQGDSAMYLCSSSLSVGGPGPGGNEQFFGPGTRLTVL.

The chain carries TRBV4-2 and TRBJ2-7, with 8 bases fitting TRBD2. V shed 1 base, J shed 0 bases, and the junction held 5 bases outside the gene matches. CDR3 length: 16 amino acids. From germline, CDR1 is LGHNA and CDR2 YNFKEQ. Written as DNA, the CDR3 is TGTGCCAGCAGCCAAGGTCTAGCGGGCAGCTCCTACGAGCAGTACTTC. It is translated as CASSQGLAGSSYEQYF.

This clone appeared a few times. The chain recombines TRBV2 with TRBJ2-7; 9 bases align to TRBD1. The germline V gene has CDR1 SNHLY and CDR2 FYNNEI. This CDR3 has 14 residues. V lost 5 bases to trimming and J lost 1 base; unmatched junction nucleotides: 3. The CDR3 coding sequence is TGTGCCAGCAGTCCGGACAGGGGATCCTACGAGCAGTACTTC. Its translation: CASSPDRGSYEQYF.

Judged by abundance, this clone is medium-sized. This rearrangement joins TRBV9 to TRBJ2-7; 10 positions match TRBD2. The V gene's germline CDR1 is SGDLS and CDR2 YYNGEE. V lost 3 bases to trimming and J lost 5 bases; unmatched junction nucleotides: 11. The CDR3 sequence is 16 residues long. This chain's CDR3 is CASSASGTSVINEQYF. The CDR3 DNA reads TGTGCCAGCAGCGCATCAGGGACTAGCGTAATCAACGAGCAGTACTTC.

This clone has just one count. The CDR3 DNA follows: TGTGCCAGCAGCTTACCCAGCCTAGTTTGGGAGCTGTTTTTT. Its protein is CASSLPSLVWELFF. The chain combines TRBV7-9 with TRBJ2-2; the D is unclear. The germline V gene has CDR1 SEHNR and CDR2 FQNEAQ (reference sequence). The CDR3 spans 14 residues. Between the trimmed V and J ends, which lost 2 bases and 9 bases, there was a span of 13 bases.

This sequence joins TRBV20-1 and TRBJ1-1, with D tentatively TRBD1 (5 bases). The germline V and J ends were trimmed by 5 bases and 2 bases, with 6 bases remaining between them. Looked up from germline, CDR1 is DFQATT and CDR2 is SNEGSKA (reference sequence). The CDR3 covers 11 residues. CDR3 residues: CSAQGNTEAFF. Written as DNA, the CDR3 is TGCAGTGCTCAGGGAAACACTGAAGCTTTCTTT.

V usage is TRBV7-2 and J usage is TRBJ2-7; 7 nucleotides agree with TRBD2. CDR1 is SGHTA, CDR2 FQGNSA, per germline. V dropped 3 bases and J dropped 4; count of bases not matched to a gene: 12. The CDR3 spans 16 residues. This chain's CDR3 is CASSFSAPLAAYEQYF. The CDR3 DNA is TGTGCCAGCAGCTTCTCCGCCCCCCTAGCGGCTTACGAGCAGTACTTC.

This rearrangement joins TRBV15 to TRBJ1-3, with 9 bases fitting TRBD1. CDR3 length: 17 residues. Germline-derived CDR1 and CDR2 are LNHNV and YYDKDF (reference sequence). The junction had 3 bases not matched to a gene; V was cut back by 0 bases and J by 0 bases. The CDR3 is CATSREGTGRSGNTIYF. In DNA, the CDR3 is TGTGCCACCAGCAGAGAGGGGACAGGGCGCTCTGGAAACACCATATATTTT. The whole variable domain, filled in from reference TRBV15 and TRBJ1-3, reads DAMVIQNPRYQVTQFGKPVTLSCSQTLNHNVMYWYQQKSSQAPKLLFHYYDKDFNNEADTPDNFQSRRPNTSFCFLDIRSPGLGDTAMYLCATSREGTGRSGNTIYFGEGSWLTVV.

The chain recombines TRBV14 with TRBJ2-3; possible D gene TRBD2, 6 bases. The CDR3 runs 17 residues. Trimming cost V 2 bases and J 4 bases, with 19 bases left between them. Germline V lookup: CDR1 SGHDN, CDR2 FVKESK. CDR3 residues: CASSQLSGVGFADTQYF. CDR3 in DNA: TGTGCCAGCAGCCAACTCTCGGGAGTTGGGTTCGCAGATACGCAGTATTTT.

CDR3 region: CASSPWTSGNEQFF. The CDR3 nucleotides are TGTGCCAGCAGTCCGTGGACTAGCGGCAATGAGCAGTTCTTC. This chain joins TRBV27 and TRBJ2-1; 10 bases fit TRBD2. CDR3 length equals 14 residues. CDR1 is MNHEY, CDR2 SMNVEV, per germline (reference sequence). The ends lost 5 bases at V and 6 bases at J; junction bases unmatched: 4.

The chain couples TRBV18 to TRBJ1-1; 7 bases map to TRBD1. Germline V gene lookup returns CDR1 KGHSH and CDR2 LQKENI. The junction had 5 bases not matched to a gene; V was cut back by 2 bases and J by 5 bases. There are 14 residues in the CDR3. The CDR3 nucleotides are TGTGCCAGCTCACCAGACAGGGTTACAACTGAAGCTTTCTTT. This encodes CASSPDRVTTEAFF.